This T cell receptor (beta chain) was observed in a study of blood T cell repertoires in COVID-19. Turning to the study itself: T cells, B-cell-depleted T cells, or PBMCs supplied cDNA or gDNA.

Sequencing was performed with immunoSEQ multiplex PCR; in TCRdb, only in-frame clones are kept and a portion is missing. The sample shows 300,000 to 400,000 clones, roughly 90% of them seen only once. With 6 bases removed from V and 8 bases from J, the gap between germline ends came to 16 bases. CDR1 is MDHEN, CDR2 SYDVKM, per germline. The length of the CDR3 is 14 residues. The study recruited people aged roughly 18 to 100 years across approximately 24 US areas. What the recovered Cohort 3 donors had was two negative PCRs, clearance, or symptom resolution. The chain carries TRBV28 and TRBJ1-4, with D maybe TRBD1 (6 bases). Sequenced: PBMCs or T cells enriched from blood (not recorded which). The sequence was collected from a man aged 60-69 years who had recovered from COVID-19. The CDR3 region is CASREPLTGEKLFF. The CDR3, as DNA: TGTGCCAGCAGAGAGCCCCTAACAGGGGAAAAACTGTTTTTT. Looking up the rest from reference TRBV28 and TRBJ1-4 gives the full variable domain: DVKVTQSSRYLVKRTGEKVFLECVQDMDHENMFWYRQDPGLGLRLIYFSYDVKMKEKGDIPEGYSVSREKKERFSLILESASTNQTSMYLCASREPLTGEKLFFGSGTQLSVL.